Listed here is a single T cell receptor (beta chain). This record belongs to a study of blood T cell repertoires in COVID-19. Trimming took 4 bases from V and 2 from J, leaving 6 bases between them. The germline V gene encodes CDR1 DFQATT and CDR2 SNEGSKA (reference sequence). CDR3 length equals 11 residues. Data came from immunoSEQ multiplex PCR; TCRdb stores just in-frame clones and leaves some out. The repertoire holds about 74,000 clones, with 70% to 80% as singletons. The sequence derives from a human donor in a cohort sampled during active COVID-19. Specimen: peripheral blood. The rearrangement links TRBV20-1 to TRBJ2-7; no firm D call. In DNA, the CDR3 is TGCAGTGCTACACAAGCCTACGAGCAGTACTTC. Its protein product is CSATQAYEQYF.